The 10 T cell receptor beta chains below were found in one sample sequenced in a study of T cells in Graves' hyperthyroidism and ophthalmopathy. The TCR beta CDR3 regions underwent amplification using RNA transcripts as the source. Primed by the HTBI set, a first-round RT-PCR was run on the TCR CDR3. MiXCR was run by TCRdb on the multiplex PCR reads, yielding one entry per CDR3 protein. This table holds roughly 100,000 distinct CDR3 sequences, around 50% found once. The sequencing input was blood. These receptors were obtained from a man aged 35 to 55 with Graves' hyperthyroidism.

This clonotype is medium-sized in the sample. V gene TRBV15 combines with J gene TRBJ1-6; D uncertain. Germline CDR1 reads LNHNV; CDR2 reads YYDKDF (reference sequence). The V end was cut by 0 bases, the J end by 8 bases, with 8 bases between. This CDR3 is built from 14 residues. The CDR3 here is CATSRDRSYSPLHF. For the CDR3, the DNA is TGTGCCACCAGCAGAGACAGGTCCTATTCACCCCTCCACTTT.

This clonotype has only one observation. The rearrangement uses TRBV9 and TRBJ1-4; 7 bases map to TRBD1. With 0 bases clipped from V and 7 bases from J, the junction kept 15 bases outside the gene matches. Germline CDR1 SGDLS, CDR2 YYNGEE. The CDR3 extends over 18 amino acids. The CDR3 spells CASSVAPQGGILGEKLFF. CDR3 DNA: TGTGCCAGCAGCGTAGCTCCCCAGGGGGGTATATTGGGTGAAAAACTGTTTTTT.

The CDR3 DNA reads as TGTGCCAGCAGCTTAGGGTCCGGGCGATACAATGAGCAGTTCTTC. It codes for CASSLGSGRYNEQFF. The rearrangement joins TRBV7-9 to TRBJ2-1; D is uncertain. Trimming shortened V by 1 base and J by 4 bases, and 11 bases separated the two germline ends. The CDR3 length is 15 residues. From germline, CDR1 is SEHNR and CDR2 FQNEAQ (reference sequence). The complete variable domain, with remaining parts taken from reference TRBV7-9 and TRBJ2-1, reads DTGVSQNPRHKITKRGQNVTFRCDPISEHNRLYWYRQTLGQGPEFLTYFQNEAQLEKSRLLSDRFSAERPKGSFSTLEIQRTEQGDSAMYLCASSLGSGRYNEQFFGPGTRLTVL.

This clonotype came up many times. The chain is built from TRBV20-1 and TRBJ1-3; D is unclear. From germline, CDR1 is DFQATT and CDR2 SNEGSKA (reference sequence). This CDR3 has 13 amino acids. Trimming stripped 1 base from V and 3 bases from J, with 7 bases between. CDR3 amino acids: CSARGDFGNTIYF. As DNA, the CDR3 is TGCAGTGCTAGAGGGGATTTTGGAAACACCATATATTTT.

Concerning this clonotype: Relative to the germline gene, one junction end is altered; a read error may explain this. The gene calls are TRBV10-3 and TRBJ2-3; D unresolved. CDR3 size: 15 residues. CDR1 is ENHRY and CDR2 is SYGVKD in the germline V gene. CDR3 nucleotide sequence: TGTGCCACCAGTAGGGATAGCAATCAGGAAGATACGCAGTATTTT. Protein: CATSRDSNQEDTQYF.

The gene calls are TRBV20-1 and TRBJ2-7; D is unresolved. Trimming removed 6 bases from V and 0 bases from J, with 18 bases in between. Germline CDR1 and CDR2: DFQATT and SNEGSKA (reference sequence). The CDR3 is 15 residues long. The CDR3 DNA sequence: TGCAGTGCCAGCAGCCTAAGGCTCAGCTCCTACGAGCAGTACTTC. It yields the protein CSASSLRLSSYEQYF.

In this sample, this clonotype turned up many times. This chain connects TRBV6-5 to TRBJ2-4; the D is unclear. From germline, CDR1 is MNHEY and CDR2 SVGAGI. Trimming left V 5 bases short and J 7 bases short, with 15 bases between. This CDR3 comprises 14 residues. This CDR3 is CASSTLQFDNIQYF. The DNA of the CDR3 is TGTGCCAGCAGTACCCTTCAATTTGACAACATTCAGTACTTC.

As regards this clonotype: A clone one base away is much larger, so this may be a read error. The V gene is TRBV12-3 or TRBV12-4, the J gene TRBJ2-5; 9 bases match TRBD2. V was clipped by 7 bases and J by 11 bases; unmatched bases: 17. This CDR3 spans 15 amino acids. The CDR3 coding sequence is TGTGCCAGCACCCTTAGCGGGAGCCTCAACAATGAGCAGTACTTC. This translates into CASTLSGSLNNEQYF.

For this clonotype: A much larger clonotype is one base distant, so this may be a read error. This rearrangement joins TRBV7-2 to TRBJ2-7, with 8 bases fitting TRBD2. CDR1 is SGHTA and CDR2 is FQGNSA in the germline V gene. Trimming removed 5 bases from V and 10 bases from J; junction bases left unmatched: 7. The CDR3 has 12 amino acids. CDR3 DNA: TGTGCCAGCAGCCTACCGACTAGCGATCAGTACTTC. Residues: CASSLPTSDQYF.

Worth noting for this clonotype: Given a much more abundant clone one base away, this may be a read error. The chain is built from TRBV6-6 and TRBJ2-7; D is perhaps TRBD2 (5 bases). V lost 5 bases and J lost 2, with 13 bases in between. Germline V CDR1 and CDR2: MNHNY, SVGAGI (reference sequence). The CDR3 runs to 14 residues. The CDR3 region is CASSPSSIAYEQYF. The CDR3, as DNA: TGTGCCAGCAGTCCTAGCTCAATCGCCTACGAGCAGTACTTC.